The clone carrying this T cell receptor (beta chain) was seen a few times. Its matching antigen is unknown. Healthy Caucasians, and only they, were the donors. V was cut by 2 bases and J by 3 bases, with 7 bases left in between. In germline, CDR1 is SGHNT, CDR2 YYREEE (reference sequence). CDR3 length: 13 amino acids. This specimen belongs to a study of identical twins. Regarding the study as a whole: Fewer insertions marked abundant cord blood beta clonotypes; young adult naive trended weakly, memory not at all.

TCRdb processed the 5' RACE reads anew with MiXCR; each CDR3 protein has one entry. The data hold fewer than 900,000 distinct CDR3 sequences, with over 20% observed a single time. These data were also reused for a study on T cells expressing NK-cell markers. This second study notes: In several donors, dominant clonotypes made up roughly 28.3-65% of CD3+CD56-NKG2C+ cells.

Sequenced sample: PBMCs. The J gene is TRBJ2-3, the V gene TRBV5-4; unclear D gene. This TCR was sampled from a woman in her late teens or twenties in good health. The CDR3 DNA is TGTGCCAGCAGCTTTTATGCAACAGATACGCAGTATTTT. It yields the protein CASSFYATDTQYF.